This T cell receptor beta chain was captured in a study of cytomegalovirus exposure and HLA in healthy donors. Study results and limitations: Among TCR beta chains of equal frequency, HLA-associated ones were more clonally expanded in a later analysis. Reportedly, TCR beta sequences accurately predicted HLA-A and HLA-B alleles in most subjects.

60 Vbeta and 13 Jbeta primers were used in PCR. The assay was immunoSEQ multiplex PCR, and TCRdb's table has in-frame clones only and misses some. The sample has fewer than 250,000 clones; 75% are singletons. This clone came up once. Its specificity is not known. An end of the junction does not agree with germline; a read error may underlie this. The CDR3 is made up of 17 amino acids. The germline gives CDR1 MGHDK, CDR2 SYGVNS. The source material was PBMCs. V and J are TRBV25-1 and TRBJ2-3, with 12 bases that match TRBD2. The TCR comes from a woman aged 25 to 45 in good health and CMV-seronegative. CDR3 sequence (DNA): TGTGTCAGCGGCAGGACTAGCGGGGTCGCTAGCACAGATACGCAGTATTTT. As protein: CVSGRTSGVASTDTQYF.